The 29 T cell receptor beta chains below come from one sample, sequenced in a study of cytomegalovirus exposure and HLA in healthy donors. PCR employed 60 Vbeta and 13 Jbeta primers. The assay was immunoSEQ multiplex PCR, and TCRdb's table has in-frame clones only and misses some. This sample yields around 100,000 clones, of which around 68% are seen a single time; 3.5% to 5% belongs to the top ten. Source material: PBMCs. Every receptor here comes from a woman in her forties in good health and CMV-seropositive.

This clone was seen a few times. The chain recombines TRBV7-3 with TRBJ2-7; TRBD1 matches at 10 bases. The CDR3 extends over 15 amino acids. The germline gives CDR1 SGHTA, CDR2 FQGTGA. J lost 5 bases, V lost 5 bases, and 9 bases had no gene match. CDR3 nucleotides: TGTGCCAGCAGCCCTAAGACAGGGGGCTTCGACGAGCAGTACTTC. Residues: CASSPKTGGFDEQYF.

CDR3 sequence (DNA): TGTGCCAGCAGTCAGGACAGGGCGGGCACTGAAGCTTTCTTT. Its translation is CASSQDRAGTEAFF. J is TRBJ1-1 and V is TRBV27; 8 bases are shared with TRBD1. The CDR3 is 14 amino acids. Trimming at V came to 5 bases and at J to 4 bases, leaving 6 bases not matched to a gene. Germline V lookup: CDR1 MNHEY, CDR2 SMNVEV (reference sequence).

The CDR3 reads CASSFQGTGGNEQFF. The CDR3 DNA reads TGTGCCAGCAGCTTTCAGGGGACAGGGGGCAATGAGCAGTTCTTC. The chain links TRBV11-1 to TRBJ2-1; TRBD1 aligns across 11 bases. CDR1 is SGHAT, CDR2 FQDESV, per germline (reference sequence). V lost 3 bases and J lost 6; bases outside the gene matches: 4. The CDR3 is made up of 15 amino acids.

The chain uses TRBV5-6 and TRBJ1-1; 9 bases map to TRBD1. Germline CDR1 SGHDT, CDR2 YYEEEE. The J segment lost 5 bases and the V segment lost 4 bases, leaving 9 bases of the junction unmatched. The CDR3 has 15 amino acids. In nucleotides, the CDR3 is TGTGCCAGCAGCCCTACAGGGGGCGCGAGGACTGAAGCTTTCTTT. Protein product: CASSPTGGARTEAFF.

The V call is TRBV12-5, the J call TRBJ2-3, with TRBD1 matching over 7 bases. Germline loops: CDR1 LGHNT, CDR2 FRNRAP. This CDR3 contains 14 residues. After removal of 5 bases from V and 2 bases from J, the junction contained 4 bases not matched to a gene. In DNA, the CDR3 is TGTGCTAGTGGTCGGGACAGCCTCACAGATACGCAGTATTTT. Protein product: CASGRDSLTDTQYF.

This rearrangement joins TRBV7-9 to TRBJ1-2; TRBD1 matches 10 bases. There are 14 residues in the CDR3. V trimming: 11 bases; J trimming: 3 bases; junction bases outside the gene matches: 9. Germline V gives CDR1 SEHNR, CDR2 FQNEAQ (reference sequence). CDR3 DNA sequence: TGTGCCGCCCAGGGACAGGGGATGGACTATGGCTACACCTTC. Encoded protein: CAAQGQGMDYGYTF.

This clone was picked up one time. The gene calls are TRBV4-2 and TRBJ1-1; TRBD1 matches at 8 bases. Germline trimming cut 1 base from V and 1 base from J; bases unmatched to any gene: 8. Germline CDR1 LGHNA, CDR2 YNFKEQ. The CDR3 is 17 residues long. The CDR3 DNA sequence: TGTGCCAGCAGCCAAGCTGCCAGGGGGCTGGAGAACACTGAAGCTTTCTTT. Translated: CASSQAARGLENTEAFF.

CDR3 nucleotide sequence: TGTGCCAGCAGTTTTAATCGGGACACAGATACGCAGTATTTT. This encodes CASSFNRDTDTQYF. The genes are TRBV6-5 and TRBJ2-3; D might be TRBD2 (5 bases). V gave up 4 bases and J gave up 2 bases, with 10 bases separating them. Germline V CDR1 and CDR2: MNHEY, SVGAGI. There are 14 residues in the CDR3.

V usage is TRBV11-3 and J usage is TRBJ2-1; 12 bases match TRBD2. The V segment lost 5 bases and the J segment 5 bases; nucleotides outside the gene matches: 7. The CDR3 is made up of 16 amino acids. Germline-derived CDR1 and CDR2 are SGHNT and YENEEA. The CDR3 DNA sequence: TGTGCCAGCAGCGCCCGGACTAGCGGGAACAACAATGAGCAGTTCTTC. Translated: CASSARTSGNNNEQFF.

The genes are TRBV27 and TRBJ2-1, with 10 bases aligning to TRBD2. J was trimmed by 7 bases and V by 5 bases; bases with no gene match: 8. The CDR3 covers 15 residues. Germline V gene sequence: CDR1 MNHEY, CDR2 SMNVEV (reference sequence). CDR3 bases: TGTGCCAGCAGTATACTAGCGGGACGGGAAAATGAGCAGTTCTTC. This codes for CASSILAGRENEQFF.

This clone appeared once. The rearrangement joins TRBV6-6 to TRBJ2-2; D is perhaps TRBD1 (5 bases). CDR3 size: 15 residues. Germline values: CDR1 MNHNY, CDR2 SVGAGI (reference sequence). Trimming pared 7 bases from V and 6 bases from J, leaving 18 bases between. The CDR3 coding sequence is TGTGCCAGCAACGCAGGGATCAGTAAAGCCGGGGAGCTGTTTTTT. Translation: CASNAGISKAGELFF.

This clone was recorded a few times. The CDR3 loop is CASSLDRVEGNYGYTF. CDR3 nucleotides: TGTGCCAGCAGCTTAGACAGGGTAGAGGGGAACTATGGCTACACCTTC. The chain couples TRBV7-2 to TRBJ1-2; D is perhaps TRBD1 (6 bases). The CDR3 is 16 amino acids. Germline assignment: CDR1 SGHTA and CDR2 FQGNSA. With 1 base removed from V and 2 bases from J, the gap between germline ends came to 14 bases.

V is TRBV20-1 and J is TRBJ2-7; D unclear. This CDR3 spans 10 amino acids. Germline CDR1 is DFQATT and CDR2 is SNEGSKA (reference sequence). The V end lost 6 bases, the J end lost 7 bases, and 10 bases lay between the germline ends. CDR3: CSARLREQYF. DNA for the CDR3: TGCAGTGCCCGGCTGAGGGAGCAGTACTTC.

This chain uses TRBV7-8 with TRBJ2-4; 8 nucleotides match TRBD1. The V segment lost 3 bases and the J segment 0 bases; nucleotides outside the gene matches: 16. The CDR3 sequence is 20 residues long. CDR1 is SGHVS, CDR2 FQNEAQ, per germline. CDR3 loop: CASSLERTGKITPAKNIQYF. The CDR3 DNA reads as TGTGCCAGCAGCTTGGAAAGGACAGGGAAGATTACCCCAGCCAAAAACATTCAGTACTTC. The whole variable domain, filled in from reference TRBV7-8 and TRBJ2-4, reads GAGVSQSPRYKVAKRGQDVALRCDPISGHVSLFWYQQALGQGPEFLTYFQNEAQLDKSGLPSDRFFAERPEGSVSTLKIQRTQQEDSAVYLCASSLERTGKITPAKNIQYFGAGTRLSVL.

The V call is TRBV6-1, the J call TRBJ1-3; perhaps TRBD1 as D (6 bases). The germline V gene has CDR1 MNHNS and CDR2 SASEGT. This CDR3 is built from 17 residues. V was shortened by 3 bases and J by 2 bases, with 17 bases between the two germline ends. The CDR3: CASSDGLYWTAGNTIYF. CDR3 nucleotides: TGTGCCAGCAGTGATGGGCTTTACTGGACAGCTGGAAACACCATATATTTT.

The rearrangement uses TRBV7-2 and TRBJ2-7; D is perhaps TRBD1 (6 bases). Trimming took 2 bases from V and 2 from J, leaving 7 bases between them. The CDR3 has 13 residues. Germline assignment: CDR1 SGHTA and CDR2 FQGNSA. Here the CDR3 reads CASSLPGAYEQYF. The CDR3 DNA follows: TGTGCCAGCAGCTTACCAGGGGCCTACGAGCAGTACTTC.

The V and J genes are TRBV6-5 and TRBJ1-5; TRBD1 aligns across 7 bases. This CDR3 has 15 residues. Germline values: CDR1 MNHEY, CDR2 SVGAGI. V was pared by 2 bases and J by 5 bases, with 6 bases of the junction left unmatched. CDR3 sequence (DNA): TGTGCCAGCAGTTACGATTCAGGGGGTTATCAGCCCCAGCATTTT. Residues: CASSYDSGGYQPQHF.

The chain couples TRBV4-3 to TRBJ2-7; 9 positions agree with TRBD2. The CDR3 extends over 16 amino acids. V dropped 0 bases and J dropped 7; count of bases not matched to a gene: 10. Germline V lookup: CDR1 LGHNA, CDR2 YSLEER. DNA of the CDR3: TGCGCCAGCAGCCAAGATCTTCTGCGGGGGGGCTTGGAGCAGTACTTC. This codes for CASSQDLLRGGLEQYF.

The rearrangement uses TRBV6-6 and TRBJ2-4; TRBD1 matches at 8 bases. Unmatched junction bases numbered 8, after V lost 5 bases and J lost 8 bases. This CDR3 is 14 amino acids long. Germline V lookup: CDR1 MNHNY, CDR2 SVGAGI (reference sequence). The CDR3 DNA follows: TGTGCCAGCAGTCCTGGACAGGGAAAAGACATTCAGTACTTC. This gives the protein CASSPGQGKDIQYF.

The V gene is TRBV11-3, the J gene TRBJ2-1; no clear D gene. The CDR3 contains 15 residues. The V gene's germline CDR1 is SGHNT and CDR2 YENEEA. V lost 2 bases and J lost 3, with 11 bases in between. CDR3 residues: CASSLIGEIYNEQFF. DNA of the CDR3: TGTGCCAGCAGCTTAATTGGAGAAATCTACAATGAGCAGTTCTTC.

This clone was observed a few times. The chain employs TRBV6-5 and TRBJ2-3; 9 bases align to TRBD1. The CDR3 spans 15 residues. The V gene's germline CDR1 is MNHEY and CDR2 SVGAGI. V lost 2 bases, J lost 2 bases, and 2 bases stayed unmatched. CDR3 sequence (DNA): TGTGCCAGCAGTTACGGGACAGGGTCCACAGATACGCAGTATTTT. It codes for CASSYGTGSTDTQYF.

The rearrangement joins TRBV7-6 to TRBJ1-1; the match to TRBD1 covers 7 bases. CDR3 size: 14 residues. J gave up 1 base and V 5 bases, and 4 bases lay outside the gene matches. Germline-derived CDR1 and CDR2 are SGHVS and FNYEAQ. The CDR3: CASSPRQGNTEAFF. In DNA, the CDR3 is TGTGCCAGCAGCCCGAGACAGGGGAACACTGAAGCTTTCTTT.

The chain carries TRBV6-5 and TRBJ2-1, with 8 nucleotides matching TRBD2. The CDR3 has 15 amino acids. J lost 1 base, V lost 6 bases, and 5 bases had no gene match. Germline V gives CDR1 MNHEY, CDR2 SVGAGI. CDR3 in DNA: TGTGCCAGCAGCCGTCGGGGGGGGTCCTACAATGAGCAGTTCTTC. Its translation: CASSRRGGSYNEQFF.

The gene calls are TRBV7-2 and TRBJ1-1, with a possible D match to TRBD1 (5 bases). There are 14 residues in the CDR3. V was clipped by 7 bases and J by 3 bases, with 15 bases between them. Per germline, CDR1 SGHTA and CDR2 FQGNSA. CDR3 in amino acids: CASTWTPGYTEAFF. The CDR3 nucleotides read TGTGCCAGCACTTGGACCCCAGGGTACACTGAAGCTTTCTTT.

The chain carries TRBV11-3 and TRBJ2-5, with 8 bases lining up with TRBD1. CDR1 and CDR2 (germline): SGHNT, YENEEA. Germline trimming cut 1 base from V and 5 bases from J; bases unmatched to any gene: 3. The CDR3 has 14 residues. In DNA, the CDR3 is TGTGCCAGCAGCTTAGTCAGGGGGCGGGAGACCCAGTACTTC. It is translated as CASSLVRGRETQYF.

The chain employs TRBV5-6 and TRBJ1-2; unclear D gene. There are 17 residues in the CDR3. Trimming removed 0 bases from V and 1 base from J, with 16 bases in between. CDR1 SGHDT and CDR2 YYEEEE come from the germline V gene. CDR3 DNA: TGTGCCAGCAGCTTGGTCAATTTCCAGGTGCATAACTATGGCTACACCTTC. Protein: CASSLVNFQVHNYGYTF. Full variable domain (missing parts from reference TRBV5-6 and TRBJ1-2): DAGVTQSPTHLIKTRGQQVTLRCSPKSGHDTVSWYQQALGQGPQFIFQYYEEEERQRGNFPDRFSGHQFPNYSSELNVNALLLGDSALYLCASSLVNFQVHNYGYTFGSGTRLTVV.

This clone was seen more than once but under ten times. CDR3 protein: CASSQTPRGGSTDTQYF. In DNA, the CDR3 is TGCGCCAGCAGCCAAACCCCGAGGGGGGGAAGCACAGATACGCAGTATTTT. This sequence joins TRBV4-1 and TRBJ2-3, with a possible D match to TRBD2 (7 bases). This CDR3 is built from 17 residues. Germline lookup yields CDR1 MGHRA and CDR2 YSYEKL. With 2 bases removed from V and 0 bases from J, the gap between germline ends came to 15 bases.

A note on this clone: An end of the junction differs from the germline gene, which may be a read error. In DNA form, the CDR3 reads TGTGCTAGCAGCTTAGGCCAGGGGTACGCAGATACGCAGTATTTT. It yields the protein CASSLGQGYADTQYF. V is TRBV7-7 and J is TRBJ2-3; possibly TRBD1 for D (6 bases). The CDR3 loop spans 15 amino acids. The germline V gene has CDR1 SSHAT and CDR2 FNYEAQ (reference sequence).

The genes are TRBV19 and TRBJ2-3; the match to TRBD1 covers 7 bases. There are 15 residues in the CDR3. Trimming took 3 bases from V and 0 from J; bases not matched to a gene: 3. Looked up from germline, CDR1 is LNHDA and CDR2 is SQIVND (reference sequence). CDR3 in amino acids: CASSMGQFSTDTQYF. The CDR3 DNA sequence: TGTGCCAGTAGTATGGGACAGTTTAGCACAGATACGCAGTATTTT.